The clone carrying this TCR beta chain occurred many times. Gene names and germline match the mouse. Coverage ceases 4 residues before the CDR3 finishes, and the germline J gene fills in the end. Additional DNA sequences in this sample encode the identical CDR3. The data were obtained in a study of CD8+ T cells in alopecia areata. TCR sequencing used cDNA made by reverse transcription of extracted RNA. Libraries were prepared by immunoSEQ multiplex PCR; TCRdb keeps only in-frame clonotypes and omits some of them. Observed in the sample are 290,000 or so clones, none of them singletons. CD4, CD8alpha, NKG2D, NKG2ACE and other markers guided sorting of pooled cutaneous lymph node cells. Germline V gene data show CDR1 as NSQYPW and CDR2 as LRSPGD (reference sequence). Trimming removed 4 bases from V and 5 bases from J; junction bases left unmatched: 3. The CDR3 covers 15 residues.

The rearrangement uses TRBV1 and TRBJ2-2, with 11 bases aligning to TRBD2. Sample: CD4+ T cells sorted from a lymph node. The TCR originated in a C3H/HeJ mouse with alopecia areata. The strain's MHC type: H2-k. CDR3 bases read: TGCACCTGCAGTGGAGACTGGGGGGGGACCGGG. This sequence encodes CTCSGDWGGTG. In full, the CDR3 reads CTCSGDWGGTGQLYF. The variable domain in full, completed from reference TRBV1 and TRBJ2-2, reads VTLLEQNPRWRLVPRGQAVNLRCILKNSQYPWMSWYQQDLQKQLQWLFTLRSPGDKEVKSLPGADYLATRVTDTELRLQVANMSQGRTLYCTCSGDWGGTGQLYFGEGSKLTVL.